These 30 T cell receptor beta chains originate from one sample sequenced in a study of OX40 agonist ivuxolimab in advanced cancers. Profiling relied on immunoSEQ multiplex PCR, and the TCRdb table lists in-frame clones only, not all of them. The sample includes around 69,000 clones, roughly 86% of them seen just once. The sequences come from CD4+ or CD8+ T cells sorted from blood, collected in a trial of the OX40 agonist ivuxolimab. The receptors originated from an adult with an advanced solid tumor such as melanoma, head and neck, liver or kidney cancer.

This clone is deemed medium-sized. The J gene is TRBJ1-6, the V gene TRBV2; 10 bases are shared with TRBD1. Germline CDR1 SNHLY, CDR2 FYNNEI. Trimming removed 6 bases from V and 10 bases from J; junction bases left unmatched: 9. The CDR3 consists of 15 residues. The CDR3 is CASRDYRDRGSPLHF. In DNA form, the CDR3 reads TGTGCCAGCAGGGATTACCGGGACAGGGGCTCACCCCTCCACTTT.

The chain uses TRBV7-2 and TRBJ1-6; 9 nucleotides match TRBD1. There are 16 residues in the CDR3. With V trimmed by 5 bases and J by 11 bases, 13 bases remained unmatched. Germline V gene lookup returns CDR1 SGHTA and CDR2 FQGNSA. The CDR3 region has the DNA TGTGCCAGCAGCCTACGAACAGGGGGCGGGATGGCACCCCTCCACTTT. Translation: CASSLRTGGGMAPLHF. Drawing the rest from reference TRBV7-2 and TRBJ1-6, the complete variable domain is GAGVSQSPSNKVTEKGKDVELRCDPISGHTALYWYRQSLGQGLEFLIYFQGNSAPDKSGLPSDRFSAERTGGSVSTLTIQRTQQEDSAVYLCASSLRTGGGMAPLHFGNGTRLTVT.

CDR3 bases: TGTGCCAGCAGCGCCACATCTAGCGGGGGAGAGACCCAGTACTTC. The encoded protein is CASSATSSGGETQYF. The chain employs TRBV9 and TRBJ2-5; 10 nucleotides match TRBD2. The trim removed 3 bases at V and 4 bases at J, leaving 6 bases unmatched. CDR3 length: 15 residues. Germline CDR1 is SGDLS and CDR2 is YYNGEE.

V is TRBV2 and J is TRBJ1-5, with 8 bases aligning to TRBD1. Germline lookup yields CDR1 SNHLY and CDR2 FYNNEI. The CDR3 is 13 residues long. V shed 5 bases and J 6 bases; nucleotides not matched to a gene: 3. CDR3 in DNA: TGTGCCAGCAGTCAGGGGGCAGGTCAGCCCCAGCATTTT. Encoded protein: CASSQGAGQPQHF.

This clone was seen just once. The rearrangement uses TRBV6-1 and TRBJ2-7; D remains ambiguous. The germline V gene encodes CDR1 MNHNS and CDR2 SASEGT. V was trimmed by 8 bases and J by 3 bases, leaving 20 bases between them. The CDR3 spans 15 residues. The chain's CDR3 is CASSPVVGGRYEQYF. CDR3 nucleotides: TGTGCCAGCTCCCCTGTTGTAGGCGGCCGCTACGAGCAGTACTTC.

CDR3 sequence: CASSPDLSRRSGGTADTQYF. CDR3 DNA sequence: TGTGCCAGCTCACCAGACCTCTCCCGGAGGAGCGGGGGTACAGCAGATACGCAGTATTTT. The chain links TRBV18 to TRBJ2-3; 8 bases align to TRBD2. V was clipped by 2 bases and J by 4 bases; unmatched bases: 20. The CDR3 sequence is 20 residues long. From germline, CDR1 is KGHSH and CDR2 LQKENI.

In this sample, this clone turned up once. The J gene is TRBJ2-2, the V gene TRBV30; D gene uncertain. This CDR3 is 17 amino acids long. V was clipped by 2 bases and J by 1 base, with 17 bases between them. CDR1 GTSNPN and CDR2 SVGIG come from the germline V gene (reference sequence). The CDR3 is CAWSKSQQLGNTGELFF. DNA of the CDR3: TGTGCCTGGAGTAAGTCTCAACAGCTTGGGAACACCGGGGAGCTGTTTTTT.

The CDR3 nucleotides are TGTGCCAGCAGTTTATTTTCAGGGGGCAATCAGCCCCAGCATTTT. It translates to CASSLFSGGNQPQHF. The V call is TRBV27, the J call TRBJ1-5; a weak D match, TRBD1 (6 bases). Trimming left V 1 base short and J 2 bases short, with 9 bases between. CDR1 and CDR2 from the germline V gene are MNHEY and SMNVEV (reference sequence). This CDR3 is built from 15 residues.

The CDR3, as DNA: TGTGCCAGGTATGATGACCGGGGCGGTACGCAGTATTTT. It codes for CARYDDRGGTQYF. The V call is TRBV28, the J call TRBJ2-3, with D possibly being TRBD1 or TRBD2 (5 bases each). V lost 9 bases to trimming and J lost 8 bases, with 18 bases between them. Germline V gene lookup returns CDR1 MDHEN and CDR2 SYDVKM. The length of the CDR3 is 13 residues.

The chain links TRBV27 to TRBJ2-1, with D perhaps TRBD2 (6 bases). This CDR3 is built from 16 residues. Germline CDR1 reads MNHEY; CDR2 reads SMNVEV (reference sequence). The germline V and J ends were trimmed by 3 bases and 1 base, with 13 bases remaining between them. CDR3 coding DNA: TGTGCCAGCAGTTTTTTCGGGGGTGGATCCTACAATGAGCAGTTCTTC. It specifies CASSFFGGGSYNEQFF.

The rearrangement links TRBV7-8 to TRBJ2-1; D possibly matches TRBD1 or TRBD2 (5 bases each). Germline V lookup: CDR1 SGHVS, CDR2 FQNEAQ. V shed 5 bases and J shed 12 bases, with 20 bases lying between them. CDR3 length equals 14 residues. The CDR3 region has the DNA TGTGCCAGCAGCCCTAGGACAAGGAGAGGAGGGCAGTTCTTC. This codes for CASSPRTRRGGQFF.

The chain couples TRBV5-4 to TRBJ1-2; D is ambiguous. Trimming removed 0 bases from V and 6 bases from J, with 9 bases in between. The germline V gene has CDR1 SGHNT and CDR2 YYREEE (reference sequence). This CDR3 contains 13 residues. This CDR3 reads CASSLVGVDGYTF. The DNA for the CDR3 is TGTGCCAGCAGCTTGGTCGGGGTTGATGGCTACACCTTC.

The chain carries TRBV9 and TRBJ2-1; a possible D gene is TRBD1 (6 bases). CDR1 and CDR2 (germline): SGDLS, YYNGEE. This CDR3 is 16 amino acids long. V lost 0 bases, J lost 9 bases, and 19 bases lay in between. CDR3 amino acids: CASSVDGQRKTPEQFF. The CDR3 DNA sequence: TGTGCCAGCAGCGTAGACGGACAGCGGAAAACGCCTGAGCAGTTCTTC.

The genes are TRBV25-1 and TRBJ1-3; possible D gene TRBD1, 6 bases. Germline lookup yields CDR1 MGHDK and CDR2 SYGVNS. This CDR3 is 14 amino acids long. V was trimmed by 6 bases and J by 4 bases, leaving 13 bases between them. The CDR3 DNA sequence: TGTGCCAGCAGCTATACAGGGTCCGGAAACACCATATATTTT. Amino acids: CASSYTGSGNTIYF. The entire variable domain, with the rest obtained from reference TRBV25-1 and TRBJ1-3, is as follows: EADIYQTPRYLVIGTGKKITLECSQTMGHDKMYWYQQDPGMELHLIHYSYGVNSTEKGDLSSESTVSRIRTEHFPLTLESARPSHTSQYLCASSYTGSGNTIYFGEGSWLTVV.

The chain carries TRBV18 and TRBJ2-7; D not resolved. The CDR3 is 12 residues long. Per the germline V gene, CDR1 is KGHSH and CDR2 is LQKENI. V was trimmed by 2 bases and J by 6 bases, leaving 8 bases between them. DNA of the CDR3: TGTGCCAGCTCACCAGCAGGCCTCGAGCAGTACTTC. It codes for CASSPAGLEQYF.

The chain employs TRBV9 and TRBJ2-2; perhaps TRBD2 as D (5 bases). V was cut by 5 bases and J by 6 bases, with 17 bases left in between. The germline CDR1 and CDR2 sequences are SGDLS and YYNGEE. The CDR3 extends over 15 amino acids. In nucleotides, the CDR3 is TGTGCCAGCAGTCCTGTCGGGGTGGGTGCCGGGGAGCTGTTTTTT. It codes for CASSPVGVGAGELFF.

The V call is TRBV28, the J call TRBJ1-5; 9 bases are a match to TRBD1. Germline loops: CDR1 MDHEN, CDR2 SYDVKM. The CDR3 consists of 14 residues. V shed 5 bases, J shed 5 bases, and the junction held 4 bases outside the gene matches. In DNA, the CDR3 is TGTGCCAGCAGTCCAGGACAGGGGCATCAGCCCCAGCATTTT. It yields the protein CASSPGQGHQPQHF.

The rearrangement joins TRBV5-1 to TRBJ1-5, with a weak D call TRBD1 (6 bases). This CDR3 region has 14 residues. The germline V gene has CDR1 SGHRS and CDR2 YFSETQ. With 0 bases removed from V and 3 bases from J, the gap between germline ends came to 7 bases. CDR3 coding DNA: TGCGCCAGCAGCTTGGGGGGGCCCAATCAGCCCCAGCATTTT. It codes for CASSLGGPNQPQHF.

The chain recombines TRBV5-4 with TRBJ2-3; D not certain. CDR3 length: 14 amino acids. Per the germline V gene, CDR1 is SGHNT and CDR2 is YYREEE (reference sequence). The V gene lost 0 bases and the J gene lost 4 bases, with 9 bases spanning the gap. The CDR3 sequence is CASSLGGRSDTQYF. The DNA for the CDR3 is TGTGCCAGCAGCTTGGGAGGCAGATCAGATACGCAGTATTTT. The complete variable domain, with remaining parts taken from reference TRBV5-4 and TRBJ2-3, reads ETGVTQSPTHLIKTRGQQVTLRCSSQSGHNTVSWYQQALGQGPQFIFQYYREEENGRGNFPPRFSGLQFPNYSSELNVNALELDDSALYLCASSLGGRSDTQYFGPGTRLTVL.

J is TRBJ2-3 and V is TRBV5-1, with no clear D. The germline V gene has CDR1 SGHRS and CDR2 YFSETQ. The CDR3 sequence is 16 residues long. V lost 5 bases to trimming and J lost 0 bases, with 16 bases between them. In nucleotides, the CDR3 is TGCGCCAGCAGTGAGACCATTCACTCTAGCACAGATACGCAGTATTTT. It encodes CASSETIHSSTDTQYF.

This clone has a handful of counts. The chain uses TRBV5-1 and TRBJ1-4; maybe TRBD1 (5 bases). The CDR3 runs 14 residues. Germline V lookup: CDR1 SGHRS, CDR2 YFSETQ. Trimming took 9 bases from V and 3 from J, leaving 15 bases between them. The CDR3 protein is CATKTGASNEKLFF. CDR3 sequence (DNA): TGCGCCACCAAAACCGGGGCCTCTAATGAAAAACTGTTTTTT.

This clone was seen only a few times. This chain uses TRBV30 with TRBJ1-6; D remains unclear. V gave up 4 bases and J gave up 9 bases, with 13 bases separating them. CDR1 GTSNPN and CDR2 SVGIG come from the germline V gene (reference sequence). The CDR3 length is 13 residues. The CDR3 region is CAWTRDRGSPLHF. The CDR3 DNA reads TGTGCCTGGACCCGGGATCGAGGTTCACCCCTCCACTTT.

The V gene is TRBV7-8, the J gene TRBJ1-2; 9 nucleotides line up with TRBD1. J gave up 7 bases and V 5 bases, and 5 bases lay outside the gene matches. The CDR3 extends over 13 amino acids. Germline CDR1 is SGHVS and CDR2 is FQNEAQ. CDR3 nucleotide sequence: TGTGCCAGCAGCGAACAGGGGGCGGGTGGCTACACCTTC. Protein product: CASSEQGAGGYTF.

This chain joins TRBV11-3 and TRBJ2-3, with TRBD1 matching over 9 bases. The CDR3 spans 17 residues. V trimming: 3 bases; J trimming: 2 bases; junction bases outside the gene matches: 9. The V gene's germline CDR1 is SGHNT and CDR2 YENEEA. The CDR3 DNA follows: TGTGCCAGCAGCTTGACAGGGGGTGACGATCTCACAGATACGCAGTATTTT. It yields the protein CASSLTGGDDLTDTQYF. The full variable domain, completed using reference TRBV11-3 and TRBJ2-3, is EAGVVQSPRYKIIEKKQPVAFWCNPISGHNTLYWYLQNLGQGPELLIRYENEEAVDDSQLPKDRFSAERLKGVDSTLKIQPAELGDSAVYLCASSLTGGDDLTDTQYFGPGTRLTVL.

J is TRBJ1-1 and V is TRBV2; D remains unclear. Germline V gene sequence: CDR1 SNHLY, CDR2 FYNNEI. The V and J ends lost 11 bases and 1 base respectively, with 14 bases between them. The CDR3 is made up of 13 amino acids. The CDR3 loop is CAWRIIPNTEAFF. The CDR3 nucleotides are TGTGCCTGGAGGATTATACCGAACACTGAAGCTTTCTTT. Full variable domain (missing parts from reference TRBV2 and TRBJ1-1): EPEVTQTPSHQVTQMGQEVILRCVPISNHLYFYWYRQILGQKVEFLVSFYNNEISEKSEIFDDQFSVERPDGSNFTLKIRSTKLEDSAMYFCAWRIIPNTEAFFGQGTRLTVV.

The rearrangement links TRBV9 to TRBJ2-2; 8 bases are shared with TRBD2. Germline V CDR1 and CDR2: SGDLS, YYNGEE. Trimming at V came to 8 bases and at J to 0 bases, leaving 6 bases not matched to a gene. The CDR3 spans 15 residues. CDR3: CASKRGPSNTGELFF. CDR3 in DNA: TGTGCCAGTAAGCGGGGGCCCTCGAACACCGGGGAGCTGTTTTTT.

The gene calls are TRBV6-5 and TRBJ1-6; possibly TRBD1 for D (5 bases). The germline CDR1 and CDR2 sequences are MNHEY and SVGAGI. The CDR3 is 14 residues long. V lost 11 bases and J 0 bases, leaving 11 bases between the germline ends. CDR3 protein: CAPAQGSYNSPLHF. In DNA, the CDR3 is TGTGCCCCGGCCCAGGGCTCCTATAATTCACCCCTCCACTTT.

The rearrangement joins TRBV5-1 to TRBJ2-2; 11 nucleotides line up with TRBD1. Per the germline V gene, CDR1 is SGHRS and CDR2 is YFSETQ. Germline trimming cut 7 bases from V and 7 bases from J; bases unmatched to any gene: 3. The CDR3 has 13 residues. In nucleotides, the CDR3 is TGCGCCAGCCGGGACAGGGGGGACGGGGAGCTGTTTTTT. Translation gives CASRDRGDGELFF.

This clone turned up a few times. The gene calls are TRBV28 and TRBJ2-7, with TRBD1 matching 7 bases. Germline trimming cut 9 bases from V and 1 base from J; bases unmatched to any gene: 6. Germline CDR1 MDHEN, CDR2 SYDVKM. This CDR3 spans 13 amino acids. As DNA, the CDR3 is TGTGCCAGTTACCCGACAGGGTCCTACGAGCAGTACTTC. Amino acid sequence: CASYPTGSYEQYF.

This chain's CDR3 is CASSDHWPQGAYGYTF. CDR3 nucleotide sequence: TGTGCCAGCAGTGATCATTGGCCACAGGGGGCCTATGGCTACACCTTC. The genes are TRBV6-1 and TRBJ1-2; 9 bases match TRBD1. The V segment lost 3 bases and the J segment 4 bases; nucleotides outside the gene matches: 9. Germline V gene lookup returns CDR1 MNHNS and CDR2 SASEGT. The CDR3 spans 16 residues.